What follows describes a single TCR beta chain. These data belong to a study of blood T cell repertoires in COVID-19. In the study overall: PBMCs, B-cell-depleted T cells, or T cells were the source of the cDNA or gDNA that made up the material.

Source study methods: Quantification of nucleated cells was approximated via reference gene primer amplification. The repertoire was sequenced with immunoSEQ multiplex PCR; TCRdb's copy has only in-frame clones and lacks some. V and J calls and clone size come straight from that table; D and trimming were deduced from the DNA. Here the sample spans about 55,000 clones, 75% to 95% being singletons. Germline values: CDR1 MNHEY, CDR2 SMNVEV (reference sequence). The V and J ends lost 4 bases and 2 bases respectively, with 9 bases between them. This CDR3 comprises 14 residues. This sequence was found in a man aged 80 or over with acute or convalescent COVID-19. The genes are TRBV27 and TRBJ1-5; D remains ambiguous. What was sequenced was peripheral blood. The CDR3 is CASSYGDGNQPQHF. CDR3 DNA sequence: TGTGCCAGCAGTTACGGGGATGGCAATCAGCCCCAGCATTTT.